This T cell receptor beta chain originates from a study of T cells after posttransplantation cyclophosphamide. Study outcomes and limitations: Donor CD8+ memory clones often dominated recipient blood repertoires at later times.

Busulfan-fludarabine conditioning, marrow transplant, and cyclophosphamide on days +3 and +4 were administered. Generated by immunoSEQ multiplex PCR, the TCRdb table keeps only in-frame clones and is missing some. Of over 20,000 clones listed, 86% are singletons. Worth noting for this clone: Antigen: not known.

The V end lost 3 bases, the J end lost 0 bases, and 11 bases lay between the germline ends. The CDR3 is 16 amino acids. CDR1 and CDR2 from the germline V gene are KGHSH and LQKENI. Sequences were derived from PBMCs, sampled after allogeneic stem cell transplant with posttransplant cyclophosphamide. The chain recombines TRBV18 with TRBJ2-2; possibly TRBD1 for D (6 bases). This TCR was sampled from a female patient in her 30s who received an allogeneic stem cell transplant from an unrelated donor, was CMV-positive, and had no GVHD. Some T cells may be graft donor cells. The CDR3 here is CASSPGQSTNTGELFF. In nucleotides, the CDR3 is TGTGCCAGCTCACCCGGACAGAGTACGAACACCGGGGAGCTGTTTTTT.